This TCR beta chain was observed in a study of cytomegalovirus exposure and HLA in healthy donors. The PCR contained 60 Vbeta and 13 Jbeta primers. The data were produced by immunoSEQ multiplex PCR, yet TCRdb's version contains in-frame clones alone and is incomplete. The table lists under 250,000 clones, around 80% of them singletons. CDR1 and CDR2 (germline): LNHDA, SQIVND (reference sequence). The CDR3 consists of 13 residues. V lost 6 bases and J 10 bases, leaving 15 bases between the germline ends. Specimen: PBMCs. The receptor's source is a boy between 2 and 10 years old in good health and CMV-seronegative. This rearrangement joins TRBV19 to TRBJ1-4; TRBD1 might be the D (6 bases). CDR3 coding DNA: TGTGCCAGTAGCCTCGGCAGGGGAAGAAAACTGTTTTTT. Translated: CASSLGRGRKLFF.